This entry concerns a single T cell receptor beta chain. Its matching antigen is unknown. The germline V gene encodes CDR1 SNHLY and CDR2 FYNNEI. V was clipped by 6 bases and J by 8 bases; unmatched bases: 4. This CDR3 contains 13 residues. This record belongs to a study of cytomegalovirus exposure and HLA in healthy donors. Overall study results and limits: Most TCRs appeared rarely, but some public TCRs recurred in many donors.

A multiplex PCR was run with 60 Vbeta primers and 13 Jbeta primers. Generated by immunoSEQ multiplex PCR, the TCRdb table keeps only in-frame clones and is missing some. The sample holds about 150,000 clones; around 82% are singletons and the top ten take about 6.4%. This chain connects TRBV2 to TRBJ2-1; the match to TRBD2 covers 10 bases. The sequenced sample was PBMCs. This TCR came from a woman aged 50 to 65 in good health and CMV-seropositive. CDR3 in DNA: TGTGCCAGCAGAGCGGGGGGGCATGATGAGCAGTTCTTC. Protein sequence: CASRAGGHDEQFF. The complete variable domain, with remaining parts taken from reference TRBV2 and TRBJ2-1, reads EPEVTQTPSHQVTQMGQEVILRCVPISNHLYFYWYRQILGQKVEFLVSFYNNEISEKSEIFDDQFSVERPDGSNFTLKIRSTKLEDSAMYFCASRAGGHDEQFFGPGTRLTVL.